This record looks at one TCR beta chain sequence and its context. Its antigen is unknown. This sample is drawn from a study of cytomegalovirus exposure and HLA in healthy donors. 60 Vbeta and 13 Jbeta primers were used in PCR. Measured with immunoSEQ multiplex PCR; TCRdb has only the in-frame clones, and not every one. The profile shows about 140,000 clones, about three quarters of them singletons. The CDR3 is 14 residues long. V lost 1 base, J lost 4 bases, and 11 bases lay in between. CDR1 and CDR2 from the germline V gene are SNHLY and FYNNEI. Broader study findings: A prior analysis recorded that most TCR beta V segments were productive about 87% or about 30% of the time. Listed as cytomegalovirus-associated were more than 150 TCR beta chains.

This clonotype was sampled from a human donor in good health. The sequenced sample consisted of PBMCs. The chain is built from TRBV2 and TRBJ2-7; a weak D match, TRBD1 (6 bases). Here the CDR3 DNA reads TGTGCCAGCAGTGAAGGCAGGGGCGGGTACGAGCAGTACTTC. This translates into CASSEGRGGYEQYF.